The following is a T cell receptor beta chain sequence with its context. Its specificity is not known. The data originate from a study of blood T cells in healthy people across ages. Study-wide points: While age rose, TCR beta diversity per million T cells dropped in a roughly linear way. Not knowing donor CMV status may have confounded expanded clonotype changes.

Then a second PCR, running roughly 7 to 11 cycles, was carried out with a sample-barcoded 5' primer and a J-beta primer mix. TCRdb called the 5' RACE reads again in MiXCR, with one record for every CDR3 protein. Here the sample spans hundreds of thousands of distinct CDR3 sequences, around 48% being singletons. V was shortened by 0 bases and J by 1 base, with 11 bases between the two germline ends. Germline values: CDR1 DFQATT, CDR2 SNEGSKA (reference sequence). The CDR3 length is 15 residues. The V call is TRBV20-1, the J call TRBJ2-3; D is unclear. This sequence was found in an older woman in good health. Input material: blood. CDR3 sequence (DNA): TGCAGTGCTAGAGATCTAGTACGGGGCACAGATACGCAGTATTTT. Amino acid sequence: CSARDLVRGTDTQYF.